The rows below give T cell receptor beta chains drawn from one sample of a study of human T cells and chemical hapten exposure. TCRdb re-analysed the RACE reads in MiXCR, keeping a single row per CDR3 protein. Of under 60,000 distinct CDR3 sequences in the sample, around 10% are singletons; the top ten hold under 2%. Here the sequenced sample was whole blood, taken in connection with sensitization to the hapten diphenylcyclopropenone (DPC). These receptors all come from a woman in her 40s with alopecia areata. Some clones in this sample may be carry-over from other donors' samples. Each CDR3 is given with its conserved first and last residue. A D gene is named only where the DNA matches it firmly. Clone size is given for some rows only: seen once, a few or many times, or a class if the clone is expanded.

>TRBV29-1|NA|14|TRBJ1-1|few
CSVEDRGMNTEAFF
TGCAGCGTTGAAGACAGGGGAATGAACACTGAAGCTTTCTTT
>TRBV14|NA|15|TRBJ1-1|NA
CASSQTGGMNTEAFF
TGTGCCAGCAGCCAGACAGGCGGTATGAACACTGAAGCTTTCTTT
>TRBV7-2|NA|17|TRBJ2-5|NA
CASSFSGPDRPRETQYF
TGTGCCAGCAGCTTTTCCGGACCCGACAGGCCGCGAGAGACCCAGTACTTC
>TRBV16|NA|9|TRBJ2-1|many
CASSPRLVF
TGTGCCAGCAGCCCCCGACTCGTATTC
>TRBV3-1|TRBD2|17|TRBJ2-3|NA
CASSQELGGLAGDTQYF
TGTGCCAGCAGCCAAGAGCTGGGAGGACTAGCGGGAGATACGCAGTATTTT
>TRBV3-1|NA|17|TRBJ1-5|many
CASSQRSSSNSNQPQHF
TGTGCCAGCAGCCAGCGTTCCAGTTCGAATAGCAATCAGCCCCAGCATTTT
>TRBV4-1|TRBD2|15|TRBJ2-1|NA
CASSQGTSARGRQFF
TGCGCCAGCAGCCAAGGGACTAGCGCTCGCGGGCGACAGTTCTTC
>TRBV29-1|NA|13|TRBJ2-5|NA
CSVESEGGETQYF
TGCAGCGTTGAAAGTGAGGGCGGAGAGACCCAGTACTTC
>TRBV4-1|TRBD2|15|TRBJ2-7|many
CASSPGLAVAYEQYF
TGCGCCAGCAGCCCTGGACTAGCGGTCGCCTACGAGCAGTACTTC
>TRBV20-1|NA|15|TRBJ2-7|few
CSSEPDSEALAEQYF
TGCAGTTCAGAGCCCGACTCCGAGGCCTTGGCCGAGCAGTACTTC
>TRBV29-1|NA|13|TRBJ2-3|few
CSVGTISTDTQYF
TGCAGCGTTGGGACTATTAGCACAGATACGCAGTATTTT
>TRBV29-1|NA|12|TRBJ1-1|few
CSVAGFNTEAFF
TGCAGCGTTGCAGGGTTCAACACTGAAGCTTTCTTT
>TRBV25-1|NA|16|TRBJ1-1|many
CAIRGSGTRVHTEAFF
TGTGCCATCAGGGGATCCGGGACAAGAGTCCACACTGAAGCTTTCTTT
>TRBV12-3/TRBV12-4|TRBD1|13|TRBJ2-7|NA
CASSLGQGGEQYF
TGTGCCAGCAGTTTAGGACAGGGGGGCGAGCAGTACTTC
>TRBV5-1|NA|12|TRBJ1-2|NA
CASSLEGFGYTF
TGCGCCAGCAGCTTGGAGGGGTTTGGCTACACCTTC
>TRBV24-1|TRBD1|15|TRBJ1-4|NA
CATSDAGTGTEKLFF
TGTGCCACCAGTGATGCCGGGACAGGGACGGAAAAACTGTTTTTT
>TRBV28|TRBD1|13|TRBJ2-5|few
CASSGQVQETQYF
TGTGCCAGCAGTGGACAGGTTCAAGAGACCCAGTACTTC
>TRBV20-1|NA|14|TRBJ1-2|many
CSVKFGLGLYGYTF
TGCAGTGTAAAGTTTGGTCTAGGGCTCTATGGCTACACCTTC
>TRBV9|TRBD2|15|TRBJ2-1|few
CASSFRASGVNEQFF
TGTGCCAGCAGCTTCCGGGCTAGCGGGGTCAATGAGCAGTTCTTC
>TRBV9|TRBD2|15|TRBJ2-7|many
CASSPTSGRTYEQYF
TGTGCCAGCAGCCCGACTAGCGGGAGGACCTACGAGCAGTACTTC
>TRBV12-3/TRBV12-4|TRBD1|14|TRBJ2-7|few
CASSLRDRPYEQYF
TGTGCCAGCAGTTTACGGGACAGACCCTACGAGCAGTACTTC
>TRBV6-5|NA|12|TRBJ2-1|NA
CASGTQFNEQFF
TGTGCCAGCGGAACACAGTTTAATGAGCAGTTCTTC
>TRBV6-5|TRBD1|16|TRBJ1-1|few
CASSLSGGRLNTEAFF
TGTGCCAGCAGTTTATCAGGGGGCAGGTTGAACACTGAAGCTTTCTTT
>TRBV6-6|NA|15|TRBJ2-3|NA
CASWEGASLEDTQYF
TGTGCCAGCTGGGAGGGGGCGAGTTTAGAAGATACGCAGTATTTT
>TRBV10-3|NA|14|TRBJ2-3|NA
CAIMSDISTDTQYF
TGTGCCATCATGAGTGACATCTCCACAGATACGCAGTATTTT
>TRBV28|TRBD1|14|TRBJ1-1|NA
CASRTRQGRTEAFF
TGTGCCAGCAGGACAAGACAGGGGCGAACTGAAGCTTTCTTT
>TRBV28|NA|12|TRBJ2-3|few
CASTALGDTQYF
TGTGCCAGCACCGCTCTGGGGGATACGCAGTATTTT
>TRBV10-3|TRBD1|14|TRBJ2-1|NA
CAIMRTGLRNEQFF
TGTGCCATCATGCGGACAGGTTTGAGGAATGAGCAGTTCTTC
>TRBV10-1|TRBD2|16|TRBJ2-3|few
CASSERAGGPTDTQYF
TGCGCCAGCAGTGAGAGAGCGGGGGGGCCCACAGATACGCAGTATTTT
>TRBV7-9|NA|14|TRBJ1-1|few
CASSLMPQDPKAFF
TGTGCCAGCAGCTTAATGCCCCAAGATCCTAAAGCTTTCTTT
>TRBV18|TRBD2|13|TRBJ2-1|few
CASSSGAGGEQFF
TGTGCCAGCTCATCGGGAGCGGGGGGTGAGCAGTTCTTC
>TRBV28|TRBD1|15|TRBJ1-5|many
CASSILLGQGQPQHF
TGTGCCAGCAGTATCCTCCTTGGACAGGGTCAGCCCCAGCATTTT